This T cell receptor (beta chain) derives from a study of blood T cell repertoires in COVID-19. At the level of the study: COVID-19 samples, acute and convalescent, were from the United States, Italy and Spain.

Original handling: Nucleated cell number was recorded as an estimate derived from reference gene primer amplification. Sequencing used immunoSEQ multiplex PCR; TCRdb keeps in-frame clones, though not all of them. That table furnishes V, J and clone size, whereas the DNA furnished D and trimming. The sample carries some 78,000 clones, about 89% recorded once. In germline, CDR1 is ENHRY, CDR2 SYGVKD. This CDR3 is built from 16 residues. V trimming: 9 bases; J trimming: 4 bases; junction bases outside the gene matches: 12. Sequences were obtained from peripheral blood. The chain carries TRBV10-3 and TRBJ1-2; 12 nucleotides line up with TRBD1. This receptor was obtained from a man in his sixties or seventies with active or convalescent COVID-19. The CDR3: CAISRDRGHVGYGYTF. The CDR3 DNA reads TGTGCCATTAGCCGGGACAGGGGGCATGTCGGCTATGGCTACACCTTC.